The 9 T cell receptor beta chains below all came from one sample that was sequenced in a study of human T cells and chemical hapten exposure. TCRdb reprocessed the RACE reads with MiXCR, giving one entry per CDR3 protein. The repertoire holds some 89,000 distinct CDR3 sequences, with about 28% as singletons. The time point here: patch test 3, about 24 weeks after DPC sensitization. Treatment described: therapeutic diphenylcyclopropenone sensitization with weekly scalp DPC. The starting material was whole blood, obtained in connection with sensitization to the hapten diphenylcyclopropenone (DPC). The receptors shown here come from a man aged 35-49 years with alopecia areata. Some clones in this sample may be carry-over from other donors' samples.

The rearrangement links TRBV7-2 to TRBJ2-3; 10 positions agree with TRBD1. Germline loops: CDR1 SGHTA, CDR2 FQGNSA. The V segment lost 4 bases and the J segment 4 bases; nucleotides outside the gene matches: 5. This CDR3 region has 15 residues. CDR3 in DNA: TGTGCCAGCAGCTCCGGGACAGGGGTCCCAGATACGCAGTATTTT. Translating gives CASSSGTGVPDTQYF. Full variable domain (outside the CDR3, taken from reference TRBV7-2 and TRBJ2-3): GAGVSQSPSNKVTEKGKDVELRCDPISGHTALYWYRQSLGQGLEFLIYFQGNSAPDKSGLPSDRFSAERTGGSVSTLTIQRTQQEDSAVYLCASSSGTGVPDTQYFGPGTRLTVL.

This clonotype was seen repeatedly, ten times or more. The chain employs TRBV29-1 and TRBJ1-1, with D tentatively TRBD1 (6 bases). The germline V gene encodes CDR1 SQVTM and CDR2 ANQGSEA. There are 14 residues in the CDR3. V was cut by 7 bases and J by 1 base, with 16 bases left in between. The DNA of the CDR3 is TGCAGCGCAACCAGGGGTAGCGGGAACACTGAAGCTTTCTTT. Protein product: CSATRGSGNTEAFF.

J is TRBJ2-2 and V is TRBV12-3 or TRBV12-4, with D hard to call. The germline V and J ends were trimmed by 4 bases and 2 bases, with 5 bases remaining between them. The CDR3 spans 13 residues. The CDR3, as DNA: TGTGCCAGCAGTTCATCCAACACCGGGGAGCTGTTTTTT. Translating it yields CASSSSNTGELFF.

By sample share, this clonotype is large (0.1 to 1%). This rearrangement joins TRBV10-2 to TRBJ1-1, with D possibly TRBD1 on 5 matching bases. Germline CDR1 WSHSY, CDR2 SAAADI. Trimming took 6 bases from V and 5 from J, leaving 22 bases between them. The CDR3 runs 16 residues. CDR3 bases: TGCGCCAGCAGGAAAAAGTGGACATCGCCTAGGACTGAAGCTTTCTTT. The encoded protein is CASRKKWTSPRTEAFF.

Only one count was recorded for this clonotype. The rearrangement joins TRBV7-8 to TRBJ2-1, with 8 bases aligning to TRBD2. The CDR3 covers 15 residues. J was trimmed by 1 base and V by 7 bases; bases with no gene match: 6. The germline V gene encodes CDR1 SGHVS and CDR2 FQNEAQ. The CDR3 nucleotides are TGTGCCAGCACCCCGGGGGGGGGATCCTACAATGAGCAGTTCTTC. Translating it yields CASTPGGGSYNEQFF.

The chain has TRBV5-1 and TRBJ2-3; D call uncertain. The CDR3 totals 14 residues. Germline CDR1 is SGHRS and CDR2 is YFSETQ. V lost 0 bases, J lost 5 bases, and 10 bases lay in between. The CDR3 DNA sequence: TGCGCCAGCAGCTTGGGCAGGTACGAAGATACGCAGTATTTT. It codes for CASSLGRYEDTQYF.

The chain links TRBV7-2 to TRBJ2-5, with 10 bases lining up with TRBD2. The CDR3 extends over 18 amino acids. Trimming took 1 base from V and 5 from J; bases not matched to a gene: 13. The germline CDR1 and CDR2 sequences are SGHTA and FQGNSA. The CDR3 nucleotides read TGTGCCAGCAGCTTAGGGCTCCTTGCTAGCGGGAGTCAGGAGACCCAGTACTTC. Its protein product is CASSLGLLASGSQETQYF.

The chain is built from TRBV4-2 and TRBJ1-1, with D unresolved. The CDR3 covers 14 residues. The V gene's germline CDR1 is LGHNA and CDR2 YNFKEQ. Trimming stripped 1 base from V and 2 bases from J, with 8 bases between. The CDR3 nucleotides read TGTGCCAGCAGCCAAGCCACTTCCAACACTGAAGCTTTCTTT. Residues: CASSQATSNTEAFF.

V gene TRBV27 combines with J gene TRBJ2-7; weak D call: TRBD2 (5 bases). V lost 6 bases and J lost 0, with 12 bases in between. The germline gives CDR1 MNHEY, CDR2 SMNVEV (reference sequence). The CDR3 sequence is 14 residues long. CDR3: CASSKDWTSYEQYF. The CDR3 DNA follows: TGTGCCAGCAGCAAGGACTGGACCTCCTACGAGCAGTACTTC.